This record looks at one TCR beta chain sequence and its context. These data are taken from a study of blood T cell repertoires in COVID-19. Overall study: Sources were T cells, B-cell-depleted T cells, or PBMCs; the material itself was cDNA or gDNA.

CDR1 is LGHDT, CDR2 YNNKEL, per germline (reference sequence). Trimming pared 1 base from V and 5 bases from J, leaving 14 bases between. The CDR3 is 15 residues long. All recovered Cohort 3 donors got two negative PCRs, got clearance, or saw symptom resolution. TCRdb keeps only in-frame clones here, not all; method: immunoSEQ multiplex PCR. The repertoire holds about 150,000 clones, around 80% seen once, with over 5% in the top ten. This sequence originates from a woman between 50 and 59 years old who had recovered from COVID-19. J is TRBJ1-2 and V is TRBV3-1 (or the pseudogene TRBV3-2); D might be TRBD1 (6 bases). The sample consisted of PBMCs or T cells enriched from blood (not recorded which). CDR3 nucleotides: TGTGCCAGCAGCCAAGGCCAGGGGATTCGGTATGGCTACACCTTC. Translated, it gives CASSQGQGIRYGYTF.